Below are 3 T cell receptor beta chains sequenced from a single sample in a study of T cell changes during pregnancy in multiple sclerosis. The data were produced by immunoSEQ multiplex PCR, yet TCRdb's version contains in-frame clones alone and is incomplete. The sample includes approximately 30,000 clones, about 90% of them seen just once. The sample here was CD8+ T cells from peripheral blood mononuclear cells, taken after pregnancy. The receptor source for this set is a female donor with multiple sclerosis, enrolled in a pregnancy study.

This chain uses TRBV7-9 with TRBJ1-2; weak D call: TRBD1 (5 bases). The germline gives CDR1 SEHNR, CDR2 FQNEAQ (reference sequence). This CDR3 region has 12 residues. Deletions cut 0 bases from V and 6 bases from J, with 5 bases between. The CDR3 nucleotides read TGTGCCAGCAGCTTAGCGACAGATGGCTACACCTTC. Translation gives CASSLATDGYTF.

The chain employs TRBV5-4 and TRBJ1-2; tentative D call: TRBD1 (6 bases). In germline, CDR1 is SGHNT, CDR2 YYREEE (reference sequence). The CDR3 spans 15 residues. Trimming left V 0 bases short and J 2 bases short, with 11 bases between. The DNA of the CDR3 is TGTGCCAGCAGCTTGGAAATAGGGGGAAACTATGGCTACACCTTC. Its protein product is CASSLEIGGNYGYTF.

The rearrangement uses TRBV25-1 and TRBJ1-2; D unclear. The CDR3 has 11 residues. Per the germline V gene, CDR1 is MGHDK and CDR2 is SYGVNS. Deletions cut 4 bases from V and 8 bases from J, with 8 bases between. The CDR3 spells CASSAPEGYTF. In nucleotides, the CDR3 is TGTGCCAGCAGTGCCCCTGAGGGCTACACCTTC.